This TCR beta chain was retrieved from a study of T cell responses to AZD1222 COVID-19 vaccine. Some clones are missing from TCRdb's copy, which holds only in-frame ones; the method was immunoSEQ multiplex PCR. This sample has about 140,000 clones, with 90% to 95% found just once. The starting material was peripheral blood, obtained 28 days after the second AZD1222 dose. This receptor was obtained from an adult who received the AZD1222 COVID-19 vaccine.

The CDR3 region is CASSQVPGQGSYNEQFF. For the CDR3, the DNA is TGCGCCAGCAGCCAGGTCCCGGGACAGGGTTCCTACAATGAGCAGTTCTTC. The V call is TRBV4-1, the J call TRBJ2-1, with TRBD1 matching 9 bases. Unmatched junction bases numbered 7, after V lost 3 bases and J lost 1 base. In germline, CDR1 is MGHRA, CDR2 YSYEKL. This CDR3 region has 17 residues.